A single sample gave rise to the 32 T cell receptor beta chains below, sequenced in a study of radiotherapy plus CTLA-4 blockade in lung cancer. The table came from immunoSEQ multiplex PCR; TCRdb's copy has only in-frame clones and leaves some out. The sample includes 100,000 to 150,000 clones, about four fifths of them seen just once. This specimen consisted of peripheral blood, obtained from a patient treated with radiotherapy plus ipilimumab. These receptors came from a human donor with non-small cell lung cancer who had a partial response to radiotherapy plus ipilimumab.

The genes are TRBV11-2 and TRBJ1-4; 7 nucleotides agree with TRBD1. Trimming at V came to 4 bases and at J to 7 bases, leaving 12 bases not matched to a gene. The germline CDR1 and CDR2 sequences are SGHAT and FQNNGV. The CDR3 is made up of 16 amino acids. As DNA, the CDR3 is TGTGCCAGCAGCTCTCGACCAGGGGGACGGCGTGAAAAACTGTTTTTT. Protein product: CASSSRPGGRREKLFF.

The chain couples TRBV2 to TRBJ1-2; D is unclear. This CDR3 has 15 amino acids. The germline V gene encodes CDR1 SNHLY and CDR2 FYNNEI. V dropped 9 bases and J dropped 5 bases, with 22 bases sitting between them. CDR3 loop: CASREEPAVAYGYTF. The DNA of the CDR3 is TGTGCCAGTCGGGAGGAGCCGGCGGTCGCGTATGGCTACACCTTC.

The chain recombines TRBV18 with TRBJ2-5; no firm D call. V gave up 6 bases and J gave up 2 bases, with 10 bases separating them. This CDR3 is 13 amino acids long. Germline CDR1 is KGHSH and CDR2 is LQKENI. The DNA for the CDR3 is TGTGCCAGCTCCTACGCCCCACAAGAGACCCAGTACTTC. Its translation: CASSYAPQETQYF.

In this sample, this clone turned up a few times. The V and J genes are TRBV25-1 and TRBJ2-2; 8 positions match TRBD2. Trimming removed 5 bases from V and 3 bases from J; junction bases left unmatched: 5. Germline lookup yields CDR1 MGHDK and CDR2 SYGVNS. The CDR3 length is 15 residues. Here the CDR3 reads CASSPGGRDTGELFF. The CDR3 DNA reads TGTGCCAGCAGTCCGGGAGGGCGGGACACCGGGGAGCTGTTTTTT.

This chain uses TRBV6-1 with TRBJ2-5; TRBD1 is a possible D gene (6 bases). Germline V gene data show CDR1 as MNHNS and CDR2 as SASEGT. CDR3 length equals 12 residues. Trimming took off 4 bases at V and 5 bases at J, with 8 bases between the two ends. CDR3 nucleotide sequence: TGTGCCAGCAGTGTGCAGGGGGAGACCCAGTACTTC. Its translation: CASSVQGETQYF.

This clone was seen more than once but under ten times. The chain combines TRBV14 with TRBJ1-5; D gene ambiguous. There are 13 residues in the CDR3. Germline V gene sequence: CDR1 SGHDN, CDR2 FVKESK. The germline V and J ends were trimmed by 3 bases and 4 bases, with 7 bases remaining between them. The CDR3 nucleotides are TGTGCCAGCAGCCACACTGAAAATCAGCCCCAGCATTTT. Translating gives CASSHTENQPQHF.

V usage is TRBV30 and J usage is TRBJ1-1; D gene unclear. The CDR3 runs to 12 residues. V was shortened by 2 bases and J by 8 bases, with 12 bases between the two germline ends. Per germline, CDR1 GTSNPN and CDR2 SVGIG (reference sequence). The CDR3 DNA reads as TGTGCCTGGAGTCGGCAGGCGATCGAAGCTTTCTTT. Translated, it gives CAWSRQAIEAFF.

CDR3 sequence: CAISTGHDSYNEQFF. The DNA for the CDR3 is TGTGCCATCAGTACTGGACACGACTCCTACAATGAGCAGTTCTTC. V gene TRBV10-3 combines with J gene TRBJ2-1, with a tentative D call TRBD1 (5 bases). This CDR3 has 15 residues. The V end lost 5 bases, the J end lost 0 bases, and 11 bases lay between the germline ends. The germline CDR1 and CDR2 sequences are ENHRY and SYGVKD.

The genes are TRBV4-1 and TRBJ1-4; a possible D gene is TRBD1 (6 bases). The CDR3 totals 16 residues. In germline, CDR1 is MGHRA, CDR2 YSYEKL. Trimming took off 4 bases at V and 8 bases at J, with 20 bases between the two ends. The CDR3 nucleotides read TGCGCCAGCAGCCGGCCGACAGGCTGCGGGCGAGAAAAACTGTTTTTT. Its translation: CASSRPTGCGREKLFF.

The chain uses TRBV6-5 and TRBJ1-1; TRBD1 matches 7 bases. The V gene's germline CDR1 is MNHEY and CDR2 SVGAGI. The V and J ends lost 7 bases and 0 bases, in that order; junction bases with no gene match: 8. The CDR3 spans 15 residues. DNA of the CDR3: TGTGCCAGCATGGGGACAGCAAATATGAACACTGAAGCTTTCTTT. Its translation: CASMGTANMNTEAFF.

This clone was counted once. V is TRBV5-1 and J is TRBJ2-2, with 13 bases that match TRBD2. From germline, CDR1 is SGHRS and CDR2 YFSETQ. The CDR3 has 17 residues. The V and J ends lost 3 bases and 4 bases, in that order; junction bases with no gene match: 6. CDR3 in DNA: TGCGCCAGCAGCTCCGGGACTAGCGGGATCGCCACCGGGGAGCTGTTTTTT. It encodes CASSSGTSGIATGELFF. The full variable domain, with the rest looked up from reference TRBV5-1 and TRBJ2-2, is KAGVTQTPRYLIKTRGQQVTLSCSPISGHRSVSWYQQTPGQGLQFLFEYFSETQRNKGNFPGRFSGRQFSNSRSEMNVSTLELGDSALYLCASSSGTSGIATGELFFGEGSRLTVL.

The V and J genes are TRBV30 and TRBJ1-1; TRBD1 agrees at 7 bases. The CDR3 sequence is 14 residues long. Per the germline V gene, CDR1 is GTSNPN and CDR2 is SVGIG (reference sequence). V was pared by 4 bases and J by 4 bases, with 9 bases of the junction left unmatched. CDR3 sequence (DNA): TGTGCCTGGAACGTTGCAGGGGGACGCACTGAAGCTTTCTTT. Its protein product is CAWNVAGGRTEAFF.

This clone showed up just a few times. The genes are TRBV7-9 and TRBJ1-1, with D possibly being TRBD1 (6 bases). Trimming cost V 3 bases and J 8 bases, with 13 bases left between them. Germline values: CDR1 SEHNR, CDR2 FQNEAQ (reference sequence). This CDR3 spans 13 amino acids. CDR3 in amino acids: CASSLDIGQEAFF. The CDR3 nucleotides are TGTGCCAGCAGCTTGGACATCGGACAGGAAGCTTTCTTT.

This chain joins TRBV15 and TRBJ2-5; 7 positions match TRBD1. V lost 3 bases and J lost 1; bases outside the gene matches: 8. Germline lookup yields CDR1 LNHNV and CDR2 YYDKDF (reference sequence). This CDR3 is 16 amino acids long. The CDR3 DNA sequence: TGTGCCACCAGCAGCTTGAGGGGGCCTCCCCAAGAGACCCAGTACTTC. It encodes CATSSLRGPPQETQYF.

The CDR3 DNA sequence: TGTGCCAGTAGTCGGAGGGTCTCCCCCTTTATGAACACTGAAGCTTTCTTT. Translated: CASSRRVSPFMNTEAFF. The chain uses TRBV19 and TRBJ1-1; no clear D gene. CDR3 length: 17 amino acids. The V and J ends lost 5 bases and 0 bases respectively, with 19 bases between them. CDR1 LNHDA and CDR2 SQIVND come from the germline V gene (reference sequence).

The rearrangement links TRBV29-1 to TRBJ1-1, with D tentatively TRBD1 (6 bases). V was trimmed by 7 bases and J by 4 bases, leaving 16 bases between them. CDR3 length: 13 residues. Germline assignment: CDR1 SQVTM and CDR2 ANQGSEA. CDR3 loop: CSGTRGGGTEAFF. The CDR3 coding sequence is TGCAGCGGGACCAGGGGCGGGGGCACTGAAGCTTTCTTT.

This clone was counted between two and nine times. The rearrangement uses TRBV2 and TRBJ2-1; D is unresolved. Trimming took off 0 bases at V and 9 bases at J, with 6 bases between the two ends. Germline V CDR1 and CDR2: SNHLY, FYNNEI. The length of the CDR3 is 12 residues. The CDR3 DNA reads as TGTGCCAGCAGTGAAGCCTCCCGTGAGCAGTTCTTC. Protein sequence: CASSEASREQFF.

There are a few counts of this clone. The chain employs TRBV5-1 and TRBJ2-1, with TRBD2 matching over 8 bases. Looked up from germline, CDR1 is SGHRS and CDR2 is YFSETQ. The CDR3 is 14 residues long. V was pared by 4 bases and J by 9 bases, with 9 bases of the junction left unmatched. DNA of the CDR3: TGCGCCAGCAGCACCGGGACTAGTAACAGTGAGCAGTTCTTC. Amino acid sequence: CASSTGTSNSEQFF. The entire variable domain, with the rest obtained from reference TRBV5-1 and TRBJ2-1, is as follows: KAGVTQTPRYLIKTRGQQVTLSCSPISGHRSVSWYQQTPGQGLQFLFEYFSETQRNKGNFPGRFSGRQFSNSRSEMNVSTLELGDSALYLCASSTGTSNSEQFFGPGTRLTVL.

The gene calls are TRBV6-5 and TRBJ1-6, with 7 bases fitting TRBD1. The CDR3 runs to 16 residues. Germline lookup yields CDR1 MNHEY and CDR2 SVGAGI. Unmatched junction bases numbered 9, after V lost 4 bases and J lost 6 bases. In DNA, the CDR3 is TGTGCCAGCAGTTGGGACAGACTATTAATTAATTCACCCCTCCACTTT. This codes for CASSWDRLLINSPLHF.

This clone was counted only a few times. The CDR3, as DNA: TGTGCCACGCGGGAGCCCTCCTACAATGAGCAGTTCTTC. Amino acid sequence: CATREPSYNEQFF. The J gene is TRBJ2-1, the V gene TRBV10-3, with 7 bases matching TRBD2. V shed 10 bases and J 0 bases; nucleotides not matched to a gene: 3. Per the germline V gene, CDR1 is ENHRY and CDR2 is SYGVKD. The CDR3 has 13 amino acids.

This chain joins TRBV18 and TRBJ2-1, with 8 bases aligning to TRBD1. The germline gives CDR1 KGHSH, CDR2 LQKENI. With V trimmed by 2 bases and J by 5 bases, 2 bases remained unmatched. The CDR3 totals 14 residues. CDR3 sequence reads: CASSPMTGDNEQFF. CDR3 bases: TGTGCCAGCTCACCAATGACAGGGGACAATGAGCAGTTCTTC.

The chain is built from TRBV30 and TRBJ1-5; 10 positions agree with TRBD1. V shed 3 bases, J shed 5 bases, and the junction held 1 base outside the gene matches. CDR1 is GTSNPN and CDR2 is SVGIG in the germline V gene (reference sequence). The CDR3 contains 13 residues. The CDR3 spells CAWSGTGDQPQHF. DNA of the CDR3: TGTGCCTGGAGCGGGACAGGGGATCAGCCCCAGCATTTT.

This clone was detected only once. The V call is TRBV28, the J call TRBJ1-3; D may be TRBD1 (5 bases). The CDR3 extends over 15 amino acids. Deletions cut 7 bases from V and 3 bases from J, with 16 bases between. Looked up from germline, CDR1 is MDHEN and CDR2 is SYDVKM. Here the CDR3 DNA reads TGTGCCAGCACCCCCGCGGGGGTCGGTGGAAACACCATATATTTT. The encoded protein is CASTPAGVGGNTIYF.

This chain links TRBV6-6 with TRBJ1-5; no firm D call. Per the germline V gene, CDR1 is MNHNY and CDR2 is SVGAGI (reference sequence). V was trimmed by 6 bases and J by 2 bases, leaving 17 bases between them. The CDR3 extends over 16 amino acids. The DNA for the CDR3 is TGTGCCAGCAGCCCCCTGGGCAGAAAGGGCAATCAGCCCCAGCATTTT. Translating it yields CASSPLGRKGNQPQHF.

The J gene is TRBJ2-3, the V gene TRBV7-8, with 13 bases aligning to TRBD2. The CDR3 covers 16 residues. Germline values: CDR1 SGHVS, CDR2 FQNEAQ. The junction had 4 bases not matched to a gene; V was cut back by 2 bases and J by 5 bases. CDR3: CASSLRTSGSRDTQYF. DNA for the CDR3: TGTGCCAGCAGCTTAAGGACTAGCGGGAGTCGAGATACGCAGTATTTT.

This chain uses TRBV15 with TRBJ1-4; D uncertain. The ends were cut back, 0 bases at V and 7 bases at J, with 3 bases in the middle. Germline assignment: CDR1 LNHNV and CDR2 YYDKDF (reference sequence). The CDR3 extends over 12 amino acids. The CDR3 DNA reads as TGTGCCACCAGCAGAGATCGTGAAAAACTGTTTTTT. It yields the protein CATSRDREKLFF.

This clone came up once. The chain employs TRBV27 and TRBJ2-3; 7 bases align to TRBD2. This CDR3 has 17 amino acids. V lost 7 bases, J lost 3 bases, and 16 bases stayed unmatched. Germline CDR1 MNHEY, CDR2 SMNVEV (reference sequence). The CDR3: CASTKSLVREGTDTQYF. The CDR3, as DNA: TGTGCCAGCACCAAATCCCTCGTAAGGGAGGGAACAGATACGCAGTATTTT.

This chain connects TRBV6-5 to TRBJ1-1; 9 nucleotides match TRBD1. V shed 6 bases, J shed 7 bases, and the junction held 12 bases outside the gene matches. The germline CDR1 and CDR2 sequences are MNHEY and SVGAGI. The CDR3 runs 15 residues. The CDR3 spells CASRGRDREGVEAFF. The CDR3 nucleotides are TGTGCCAGCAGAGGCCGGGACAGGGAGGGTGTTGAAGCTTTCTTT.

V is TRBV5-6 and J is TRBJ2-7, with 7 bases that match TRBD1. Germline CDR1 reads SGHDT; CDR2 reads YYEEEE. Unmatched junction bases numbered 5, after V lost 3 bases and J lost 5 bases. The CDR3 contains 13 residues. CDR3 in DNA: TGTGCCAGCAGCTCGACCGGGACAGACGAGCAGTACTTC. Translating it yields CASSSTGTDEQYF.

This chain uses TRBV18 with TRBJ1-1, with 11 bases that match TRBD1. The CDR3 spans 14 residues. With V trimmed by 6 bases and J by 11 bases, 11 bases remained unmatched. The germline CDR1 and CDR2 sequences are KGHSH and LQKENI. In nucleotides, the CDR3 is TGTGCCAGCTCCCCCGGGACAGGGGGGTATGGTGCTTTCTTT. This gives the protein CASSPGTGGYGAFF.

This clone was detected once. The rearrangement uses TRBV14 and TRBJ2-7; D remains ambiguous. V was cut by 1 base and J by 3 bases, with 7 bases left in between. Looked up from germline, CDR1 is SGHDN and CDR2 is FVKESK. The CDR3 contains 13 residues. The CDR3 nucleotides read TGTGCCAGCAGCCAAGGGCGGAACTACGAGCAGTACGTC. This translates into CASSQGRNYEQYV.

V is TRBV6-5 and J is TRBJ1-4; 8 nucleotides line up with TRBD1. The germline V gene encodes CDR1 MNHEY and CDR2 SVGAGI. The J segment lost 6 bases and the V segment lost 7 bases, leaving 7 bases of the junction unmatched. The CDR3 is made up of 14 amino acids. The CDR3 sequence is CASMRRTGYEKLFF. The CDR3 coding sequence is TGTGCCAGCATGAGAAGGACAGGGTATGAAAAACTGTTTTTT.